Below, 8 T cell receptor beta chains from the same sample are listed, as sequenced in a study of PD-L1 blockade in urothelial cancer. The method was immunoSEQ multiplex PCR; TCRdb's version includes in-frame clones alone and lacks a portion of them. The table records 45,000 to 50,000 clones, about 91% of them present only once. Sequencing used PBMCs, obtained around atezolizumab (anti-PD-L1) treatment. Receptor source: a man older than 75 with urothelial cancer.

The chain combines TRBV10-1 with TRBJ2-5, with D possibly matching TRBD1 (6 bases). The V and J ends lost 0 bases and 5 bases respectively, with 10 bases between them. CDR1 is WNHNN and CDR2 is SYGVQD in the germline V gene (reference sequence). The CDR3 is made up of 14 amino acids. CDR3 in amino acids: CASSESQGRETQYF. Written as DNA, the CDR3 is TGCGCCAGCAGTGAGTCACAGGGTAGGGAGACCCAGTACTTC.

J is TRBJ2-2 and V is TRBV7-7, with unresolved D. Looked up from germline, CDR1 is SSHAT and CDR2 is FNYEAQ (reference sequence). The CDR3 extends over 13 amino acids. The ends were cut back, 1 base at V and 6 bases at J, with 6 bases in the middle. CDR3 sequence reads: CASSLVVAGELFF. CDR3 sequence (DNA): TGTGCCAGCAGCTTAGTAGTAGCCGGGGAGCTGTTTTTT.

This chain connects TRBV27 to TRBJ2-1; 7 positions match TRBD2. The junction had 4 bases not matched to a gene; V was cut back by 2 bases and J by 12 bases. The germline V gene has CDR1 MNHEY and CDR2 SMNVEV (reference sequence). The CDR3 is 12 amino acids. The CDR3, as DNA: TGTGCCAGCAGTTTACTCGGGGGGTGGCAGTTCTTC. This translates into CASSLLGGWQFF.

This clone was seen more than once but under ten times. The chain is built from TRBV30 and TRBJ2-3, with no clear D. Germline loops: CDR1 GTSNPN, CDR2 SVGIG (reference sequence). V was trimmed by 1 base and J by 4 bases, leaving 6 bases between them. This CDR3 is built from 12 residues. CDR3 protein: CAWSGSSDTQYF. As DNA, the CDR3 is TGTGCCTGGAGTGGGAGCTCAGATACGCAGTATTTT.

CDR3 region: CASSLSTNYGYTF. The CDR3 DNA sequence: TGTGCCAGCAGCCTTTCTACCAACTATGGCTACACCTTC. V is TRBV7-9 and J is TRBJ1-2; D ambiguous. The germline gives CDR1 SEHNR, CDR2 FQNEAQ (reference sequence). Trimming pared 5 bases from V and 2 bases from J, leaving 9 bases between. This CDR3 comprises 13 residues.

This clone was recorded once. The V call is TRBV19, the J call TRBJ1-2, with 8 bases lining up with TRBD1. The V gene's germline CDR1 is LNHDA and CDR2 SQIVND (reference sequence). The CDR3 consists of 15 residues. Germline trimming cut 6 bases from V and 2 bases from J; bases unmatched to any gene: 8. The CDR3 here is CASRPPGQANYGYTF. The CDR3 DNA reads TGTGCCAGTAGGCCTCCGGGACAGGCGAACTATGGCTACACCTTC.

This chain joins TRBV21-1 and TRBJ1-5; the table's D call, TRBD1, was not checked against the DNA. TRBV21-1 is an annotated pseudogene. This CDR3 has 17 residues. The CDR3 DNA reads as TGTGCCAGCAGCGAATCAAGGGACAGGGCAAGCAATCAGCCCCAGCATTTT. Translating gives CASSESRDRASNQPQHF.

This clone was detected once. The genes are TRBV2 and TRBJ1-1; 9 bases fit TRBD1. Germline CDR1 and CDR2: SNHLY and FYNNEI. V gave up 4 bases and J gave up 5 bases; unmatched junction bases: 11. The CDR3 sequence is 16 residues long. As DNA, the CDR3 is TGTGCCAGCAGTGCCCGTACAGGGGGCATAAGTACTGAAGCTTTCTTT. Protein: CASSARTGGISTEAFF.